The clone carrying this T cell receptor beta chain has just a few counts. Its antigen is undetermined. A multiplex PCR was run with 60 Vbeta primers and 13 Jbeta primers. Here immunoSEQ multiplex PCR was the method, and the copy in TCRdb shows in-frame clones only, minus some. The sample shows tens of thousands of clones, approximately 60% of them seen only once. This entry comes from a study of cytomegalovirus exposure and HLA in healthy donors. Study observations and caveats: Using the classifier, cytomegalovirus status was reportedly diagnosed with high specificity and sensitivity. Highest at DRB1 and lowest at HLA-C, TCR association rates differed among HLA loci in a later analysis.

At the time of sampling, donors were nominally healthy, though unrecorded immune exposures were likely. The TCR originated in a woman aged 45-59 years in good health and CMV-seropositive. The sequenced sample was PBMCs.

The CDR3 nucleotides read TGCGCCAGCAGCTTGGCCAGGGGAAGAACAGATACGCAGTATTTT. Amino acid sequence: CASSLARGRTDTQYF. The chain recombines TRBV5-1 with TRBJ2-3; D is possibly TRBD1 (6 bases). CDR3 size: 15 residues. The ends were cut back, 0 bases at V and 3 bases at J, with 11 bases in the middle. Germline assignment: CDR1 SGHRS and CDR2 YFSETQ.